In its sample, the clone carrying this T cell receptor beta chain was seen once. The data originate from a study of OX40 agonist ivuxolimab in advanced cancers. Study overall: In this trial design, patients received ivuxolimab intravenously at 0.01 to 10 mg/kg every 2 weeks. The study enrolled dose-escalation patients with hepatocellular carcinoma, melanoma, renal cell or head and neck cancer. Mean age about 60 years, range roughly 20 to 85; roughly 80% male.

Assay used: immunoSEQ multiplex PCR; TCRdb lists only in-frame clones, some missing. This sample has tens of thousands of clones, with 88% found just once. Peripheral blood came from all dose cohorts at three timepoints. This CDR3 has 15 residues. Germline-derived CDR1 and CDR2 are LNHDA and SQIVND (reference sequence). The V gene end was trimmed by 4 bases and the J gene end by 3 bases; junction bases not matched to a gene: 5. Here the sequenced sample was CD4+ or CD8+ T cells sorted from blood, taken in a trial of the OX40 agonist ivuxolimab. J is TRBJ2-7 and V is TRBV19; 11 bases map to TRBD2. This TCR derives from an adult with an advanced solid tumor such as melanoma, head and neck, liver or kidney cancer. This CDR3 reads CASSSASGGSYEQYF. The DNA for the CDR3 is TGTGCCAGTAGTAGCGCTAGCGGGGGGAGCTACGAGCAGTACTTC.